A selection of T cell receptor beta chains follows, all from one sample in a study of cytomegalovirus exposure and HLA in healthy donors. Repertoires were generated with immunoSEQ multiplex PCR, while TCRdb's copy carries only in-frame clones and drops some. The sample contains almost 70,000 clones, roughly 95% of which appear only once. Sequenced: PBMCs. The receptors were sampled from a young woman in good health and CMV-seropositive. Both conserved end residues are part of each CDR3. A D gene is named only where the DNA matches it firmly. Where a row states a size, it is once, few, many or the class of an expanded clone; other rows omit it.

D	size	J	V	CDR3	DNA
NA	NA	TRBJ2-7	TRBV27	CASSLQGGGQYF	TGTGCCAGCAGTTTACAGGGAGGTGGGCAGTACTTC
NA	NA	TRBJ1-1	TRBV6-6	CASSYPARQRYEAFF	TGTGCCAGCAGTTACCCAGCCAGACAGAGATATGAAGCTTTCTTT
TRBD1	NA	TRBJ1-2	TRBV19	CASSRTGPPGYGYTF	TGTGCCAGTAGTAGGACAGGGCCGCCGGGCTATGGCTACACCTTC
TRBD1	NA	TRBJ1-2	TRBV6-1	CAIRTGLYGYTF	TGTGCCATCAGGACAGGGCTCTATGGCTACACCTTC
TRBD1	NA	TRBJ2-7	TRBV6-5	CASSAYDRGFYEQYF	TGTGCCAGCAGTGCTTATGACAGGGGGTTCTACGAGCAGTACTTC
NA	once	TRBJ1-1	TRBV6-5	CASSYRPLGGREAFF	TGTGCCAGCAGTTACCGGCCATTGGGGGGAAGGGAAGCTTTCTTT
NA	NA	TRBJ2-7	TRBV19	CASSPGGFGSARYEQYF	TGTGCCAGTAGTCCCGGAGGGTTTGGGAGCGCCAGGTACGAGCAGTACTTC
NA	NA	TRBJ2-3	TRBV5-6	CASSSRFLTDTQYF	TGTGCCAGCAGCTCCCGGTTCCTCACAGATACGCAGTATTTT
NA	NA	TRBJ1-5	TRBV5-1	CARAPYGNQPQHF	TGCGCCAGAGCTCCGTACGGCAATCAGCCCCAGCATTTT
TRBD2	NA	TRBJ2-1	TRBV2	CASSLGLAGGWNEQFF	TGTGCCAGCAGCTTGGGACTAGCGGGAGGGTGGAATGAGCAGTTCTTC
TRBD2	NA	TRBJ2-5	TRBV28	CASSLRAGEETQYF	TGTGCCAGCAGTTTAAGAGCGGGAGAAGAGACCCAGTACTTC
TRBD2	NA	TRBJ2-1	TRBV30	CAWTGLGIDNEQFF	TGTGCCTGGACGGGACTAGGGATTGACAATGAGCAGTTCTTC
TRBD1	NA	TRBJ2-5	TRBV7-9	CASSLVLGTEETQYF	TGTGCCAGCAGCTTAGTGTTGGGGACAGAAGAGACCCAGTACTTC
TRBD1	NA	TRBJ1-5	TRBV5-6	CASSLGTGLQPQHF	TGTGCCAGCAGCTTGGGGACAGGGCTTCAGCCCCAGCATTTT
TRBD1	NA	TRBJ1-1	TRBV6-5	CASSHHRGENTEAFF	TGTGCCAGCAGTCACCACAGGGGCGAGAACACTGAAGCTTTCTTT
TRBD2	NA	TRBJ2-5	TRBV11-3	CASSSRLAGGWETQYF	TGTGCCAGCAGCTCCCGACTAGCGGGAGGGTGGGAGACCCAGTACTTC
TRBD2	NA	TRBJ2-3	TRBV2	CASRKDDVAGGKPDTQYF	TGTGCCAGCAGGAAAGATGATGTAGCGGGAGGGAAGCCAGATACGCAGTATTTT
NA	NA	TRBJ2-7	TRBV7-2	CASSFVTYEQYF	TGTGCCAGCAGCTTTGTCACCTACGAGCAGTACTTC
TRBD1	NA	TRBJ2-3	TRBV9	CASSVARGQGTDTQYF	TGTGCCAGCAGCGTAGCTCGGGGACAGGGTACAGATACGCAGTATTTT
TRBD2	NA	TRBJ2-3	TRBV9	CASSVAGLAATDTQYF	TGTGCCAGCAGCGTGGCGGGGCTAGCGGCCACAGATACGCAGTATTTT
TRBD2	NA	TRBJ2-3	TRBV28	CASRGLAGGIYTDTQYF	TGTGCCAGCAGGGGACTAGCGGGAGGGATATACACAGATACGCAGTATTTT
TRBD2	NA	TRBJ2-4	TRBV27	CASSLGRSGRAKNIQYF	TGTGCCAGCAGTTTAGGTCGAAGCGGGAGAGCCAAAAACATTCAGTACTTC
NA	NA	TRBJ2-3	TRBV13	CASSQLSSGSTDTQYF	TGTGCCAGCAGCCAACTAAGTAGCGGTAGCACAGATACGCAGTATTTT
TRBD2	NA	TRBJ2-7	TRBV6-1	CASLADSSSYEQYF	TGTGCCAGCCTAGCGGACTCAAGCTCCTACGAGCAGTACTTC
NA	NA	TRBJ2-7	TRBV5-1	CASSRAQGYEQYF	TGCGCCAGCAGCAGAGCACAGGGCTACGAGCAGTACTTC
TRBD1	NA	TRBJ1-2	TRBV28	CASSGRQGGYGYTF	TGTGCCAGCAGTGGACGACAGGGTGGCTATGGCTACACCTTC
TRBD1	NA	TRBJ2-4	TRBV19	CASSAGTGGWDKNIQYF	TGTGCCAGTAGTGCTGGGACAGGGGGCTGGGACAAAAACATTCAGTACTTC
TRBD1	NA	TRBJ1-1	TRBV30	CAWSVSYTGAPEAFF	TGTGCCTGGAGTGTAAGTTACACAGGGGCTCCTGAAGCTTTCTTT
TRBD2	NA	TRBJ2-7	TRBV7-2	CASSLLGSGRALIYEQYF	TGTGCCAGCAGCCTTTTAGGTAGCGGGAGGGCCCTTATCTACGAGCAGTACTTC
TRBD1	few	TRBJ1-1	TRBV29-1	CSVDQAGGPTEAFF	TGCAGCGTGGACCAGGCAGGGGGTCCTACTGAAGCTTTCTTT
NA	NA	TRBJ1-4	TRBV28	CASSSPHTATNEKLFF	TGTGCCAGCAGTTCCCCACACACCGCAACTAATGAAAAACTGTTTTTT
NA	few	TRBJ2-1	TRBV6-4	CASSHTRQSEQFF	TGTGCCAGCAGCCATACTAGGCAAAGTGAGCAGTTCTTC
NA	NA	TRBJ1-1	TRBV4-2	CASSPHTAGTEAFF	TGTGCCAGCAGCCCACATACAGCGGGCACTGAAGCTTTCTTT
TRBD2	NA	TRBJ2-1	TRBV11-3	CASSLGLAGAGEQFF	TGTGCCAGCAGCTTGGGTCTAGCGGGAGCAGGTGAGCAGTTCTTC